One and the same sample provided the 22 T cell receptor beta chains below, sequenced in a study of T cell responses to AZD1222 COVID-19 vaccine. Using immunoSEQ multiplex PCR, the repertoire was profiled, and TCRdb retains in-frame clones only, with some absent. Altogether 130,000 or so clones are present, 85% to 95% being singletons, with the ten largest covering 1.5% to 2%. The input for sequencing was peripheral blood, taken on day 0 of AZD1222 vaccination. Receptor source: an adult in good health.

The V gene is TRBV19, the J gene TRBJ1-5, with TRBD1 matching over 7 bases. The CDR3 consists of 14 residues. V shed 10 bases and J 0 bases; nucleotides not matched to a gene: 6. Germline CDR1 LNHDA, CDR2 SQIVND (reference sequence). CDR3 protein: CATGQAYSNQPQHF. The CDR3 nucleotides read TGTGCCACAGGACAGGCATATAGCAATCAGCCCCAGCATTTT.

The chain is built from TRBV27 and TRBJ1-1; no clear D gene. CDR1 and CDR2 from the germline V gene are MNHEY and SMNVEV (reference sequence). The ends were cut back, 3 bases at V and 0 bases at J, with 8 bases in the middle. The CDR3 sequence is 14 residues long. The CDR3 region has the DNA TGTGCCAGCAGTTTGGAAAGGTTGAACACTGAAGCTTTCTTT. This codes for CASSLERLNTEAFF.

The chain is built from TRBV6-5 and TRBJ1-1; 8 bases match TRBD1. Germline V gene lookup returns CDR1 MNHEY and CDR2 SVGAGI. V lost 5 bases and J lost 3; bases outside the gene matches: 5. This CDR3 spans 14 amino acids. CDR3 sequence: CASSTGQAYTEAFF. For the CDR3, the DNA is TGTGCCAGCAGTACGGGACAGGCCTACACTGAAGCTTTCTTT.

This rearrangement joins TRBV7-2 to TRBJ1-1; 7 bases align to TRBD1. CDR1 and CDR2 (germline): SGHTA, FQGNSA. The CDR3 extends over 15 amino acids. V gave up 2 bases and J gave up 4 bases; unmatched junction bases: 7. The CDR3 protein is CASSLNAGGSTEAFF. The DNA of the CDR3 is TGTGCCAGCAGCTTAAACGCAGGGGGATCCACTGAAGCTTTCTTT.

DNA of the CDR3: TGTGCCAGCAGACGAGGGGACAGGGCCTATGGCTACACCTTC. Amino acid sequence: CASRRGDRAYGYTF. The chain has TRBV7-9 and TRBJ1-2; the match to TRBD1 covers 9 bases. The J segment lost 4 bases and the V segment lost 6 bases, leaving 6 bases of the junction unmatched. Per the germline V gene, CDR1 is SEHNR and CDR2 is FQNEAQ (reference sequence). This CDR3 has 14 amino acids.

This clone was counted between two and nine times. The V call is TRBV19, the J call TRBJ2-7, with 7 bases identical to TRBD1. J lost 2 bases, V lost 5 bases, and 15 bases had no gene match. The germline V gene encodes CDR1 LNHDA and CDR2 SQIVND (reference sequence). The CDR3 runs to 17 residues. CDR3: CASSFRQGLSVPYEQYF. The CDR3 region has the DNA TGTGCCAGTAGTTTCCGACAGGGCCTCTCGGTCCCCTACGAGCAGTACTTC.

Details on this clone: Other DNA sequences in this specimen translate into the identical CDR3. The chain uses TRBV5-6 and TRBJ1-3; 8 bases are a match to TRBD1. V shed 3 bases, J shed 4 bases, and the junction held 3 bases outside the gene matches. This CDR3 contains 14 residues. CDR1 SGHDT and CDR2 YYEEEE come from the germline V gene. In DNA form, the CDR3 reads TGTGCCAGCAGCTACGGGACAGGCGGAAACACCATATATTTT. Translation: CASSYGTGGNTIYF.

This clone was observed a single time. This chain links TRBV19 with TRBJ1-2; 7 bases are a match to TRBD1. This CDR3 is built from 13 residues. The V gene's germline CDR1 is LNHDA and CDR2 SQIVND (reference sequence). V shed 7 bases and J 4 bases; nucleotides not matched to a gene: 6. The CDR3: CASTRGGGYGYTF. The CDR3 DNA follows: TGTGCCAGTACCAGGGGGGGAGGCTATGGCTACACCTTC.

This chain connects TRBV2 to TRBJ2-5; D perhaps matches TRBD2 (6 bases). V shed 2 bases and J shed 6 bases, with 10 bases lying between them. The CDR3 totals 13 residues. From germline, CDR1 is SNHLY and CDR2 FYNNEI. The CDR3 sequence: CASSESRGKTQYF. The CDR3, as DNA: TGTGCCAGCAGTGAATCGCGGGGAAAGACCCAGTACTTC.

This clone was counted once. The chain carries TRBV9 and TRBJ2-1; D remains unclear. Germline CDR1 and CDR2: SGDLS and YYNGEE. The CDR3 length is 13 residues. V lost 3 bases to trimming and J lost 8 bases, with 12 bases between them. In nucleotides, the CDR3 is TGTGCCAGCAGCGCTCGGGCGGACGATGAGCAGTTCTTC. It yields the protein CASSARADDEQFF.

This sequence joins TRBV5-5 and TRBJ2-3; 8 nucleotides match TRBD1. Per germline, CDR1 SGHKS and CDR2 YYEKEE (reference sequence). V lost 4 bases, J lost 6 bases, and 22 bases stayed unmatched. This CDR3 spans 19 amino acids. CDR3 in DNA: TGTGCCAGCAGCCCCTTCCCCTTCGGGACAGGAACGGGGGAGGATACGCAGTATTTT. Translated, it gives CASSPFPFGTGTGEDTQYF.

The chain uses TRBV14 and TRBJ2-3; 14 bases map to TRBD2. This CDR3 comprises 17 residues. Germline assignment: CDR1 SGHDN and CDR2 FVKESK. The V and J ends lost 4 bases and 3 bases, in that order; junction bases with no gene match: 6. The CDR3 loop is CASSRLTSGGGTDTQYF. The CDR3 DNA reads TGTGCCAGCAGCCGACTGACTAGCGGGGGGGGGACAGATACGCAGTATTTT.

This chain uses TRBV18 with TRBJ1-1, with 7 bases aligning to TRBD1. Germline CDR1 and CDR2: KGHSH and LQKENI. The CDR3 contains 13 residues. V shed 4 bases, J shed 8 bases, and the junction held 7 bases outside the gene matches. CDR3 loop: CASSRDPTGEAFF. In DNA form, the CDR3 reads TGTGCCAGCTCACGAGATCCGACAGGGGAAGCTTTCTTT.

This sequence joins TRBV10-3 and TRBJ1-3; D call uncertain. The V gene lost 9 bases and the J gene lost 2 bases, with 8 bases spanning the gap. Germline loops: CDR1 ENHRY, CDR2 SYGVKD. The length of the CDR3 is 12 residues. The CDR3 DNA sequence: TGTGCCATTATCGATCCTGGAAACACCATATATTTT. Translating it yields CAIIDPGNTIYF.

The chain combines TRBV10-1 with TRBJ1-1; the D is unclear. Between the trimmed V and J ends, which lost 5 bases and 0 bases, there was a span of 25 bases. This CDR3 comprises 19 residues. CDR1 is WNHNN and CDR2 is SYGVQD in the germline V gene (reference sequence). The CDR3 coding sequence is TGCGCCAGCAGTAATCGGGTTGGCAGCCCACTAAGGGTGAACACTGAAGCTTTCTTT. Its translation is CASSNRVGSPLRVNTEAFF.

J is TRBJ1-5 and V is TRBV3-1 (or the pseudogene TRBV3-2), with D perhaps TRBD1 (5 bases). Germline CDR1 is LGHDT and CDR2 is YNNKEL (reference sequence). This CDR3 is 12 amino acids long. V was cut by 5 bases and J by 8 bases, with 10 bases left in between. DNA for the CDR3: TGTGCCAGCAGCGATCAGGGTGAGCCCCAGCATTTT. Encoded protein: CASSDQGEPQHF.

This clone was recorded a few times. The rearrangement uses TRBV18 and TRBJ2-1; 9 bases align to TRBD2. CDR1 is KGHSH and CDR2 is LQKENI in the germline V gene. Trimming at V came to 0 bases and at J to 2 bases, leaving 11 bases not matched to a gene. The length of the CDR3 is 19 residues. The DNA of the CDR3 is TGTGCCAGCTCACCACCGGGAGGCTTCGCGGGAGGGCCCTACAATGAGCAGTTCTTC. It is translated as CASSPPGGFAGGPYNEQFF.

V usage is TRBV7-2 and J usage is TRBJ2-1, with 7 positions matching TRBD1. CDR1 SGHTA and CDR2 FQGNSA come from the germline V gene. With 5 bases clipped from V and 5 bases from J, the junction kept 12 bases outside the gene matches. CDR3 size: 16 residues. CDR3 DNA sequence: TGTGCCAGCAGCCCTACGTTCGTAGGGGGCGACAATGAGCAGTTCTTC. This sequence encodes CASSPTFVGGDNEQFF.

This clone was recorded only once. The rearrangement joins TRBV19 to TRBJ2-3, with 10 bases lining up with TRBD2. The CDR3 extends over 17 amino acids. Germline CDR1 LNHDA, CDR2 SQIVND (reference sequence). Unmatched junction bases numbered 9, after V lost 4 bases and J lost 2 bases. This chain's CDR3 is CASSTRFLAGDTDTQYF. The CDR3 nucleotides read TGTGCCAGTAGTACCCGATTCCTAGCGGGGGACACAGATACGCAGTATTTT.

The genes are TRBV6-4 and TRBJ2-3, with 10 nucleotides matching TRBD2. CDR3 size: 15 residues. Germline V gene sequence: CDR1 MRHNA, CDR2 SNTAGT. Trimming at V came to 2 bases and at J to 3 bases, leaving 2 bases not matched to a gene. CDR3 region: CASSDSGGETDTQYF. The CDR3 DNA follows: TGTGCCAGCAGTGACAGCGGGGGGGAGACAGATACGCAGTATTTT.

The chain is built from TRBV7-2 and TRBJ2-7; no reliable D call. CDR1 SGHTA and CDR2 FQGNSA come from the germline V gene. There are 15 residues in the CDR3. V lost 5 bases and J lost 3, with 17 bases in between. The CDR3 bases are TGTGCCAGCAGCGGCAAGACGACTGGAAACTACGAGCAGTACTTC. It is translated as CASSGKTTGNYEQYF.

This sequence joins TRBV19 and TRBJ1-1, with D uncertain. Trimming removed 5 bases at V and 1 base at J, with 17 bases between. Per the germline V gene, CDR1 is LNHDA and CDR2 is SQIVND (reference sequence). The CDR3 length is 16 residues. In DNA form, the CDR3 reads TGTGCCAGTAGTGGCCTTTGGCGACCGAAGAACACTGAAGCTTTCTTT. This sequence encodes CASSGLWRPKNTEAFF.